These 28 T cell receptor beta chains came from one sample sequenced in a study of blood T cell repertoires in COVID-19. Repertoires were generated with immunoSEQ multiplex PCR, while TCRdb's copy carries only in-frame clones and drops some. The table records 100,000 to 150,000 clones, about four fifths of them present only once. The source material was peripheral blood. The receptors stem from a man in his fifties or sixties with acute or convalescent COVID-19.

This clone appeared a single time. This chain connects TRBV11-1 to TRBJ2-3, with D uncertain. This CDR3 comprises 13 residues. Germline-derived CDR1 and CDR2 are SGHAT and FQDESV (reference sequence). The V gene lost 6 bases and the J gene lost 0 bases, with 7 bases spanning the gap. The CDR3 DNA follows: TGTGCCAGCAGACCGACTAGCACAGATACGCAGTATTTT. As protein: CASRPTSTDTQYF.

The CDR3 region is CASRGSRVRENIQYF. The CDR3 DNA reads as TGTGCCAGCAGGGGTTCCAGGGTGCGGGAGAACATTCAGTACTTC. The gene calls are TRBV27 and TRBJ2-4; 7 bases match TRBD2. CDR3 length: 15 residues. Trimming took 6 bases from V and 7 from J; bases not matched to a gene: 12. The germline CDR1 and CDR2 sequences are MNHEY and SMNVEV (reference sequence).

The V and J genes are TRBV28 and TRBJ2-7; TRBD2 is a possible D gene (6 bases). There are 15 residues in the CDR3. From germline, CDR1 is MDHEN and CDR2 SYDVKM. V was cut by 4 bases and J by 3 bases, with 16 bases left in between. This chain's CDR3 is CASSSPGLMLYEQYF. CDR3 sequence (DNA): TGTGCCAGCAGTTCTCCGGGACTTATGCTCTACGAGCAGTACTTC. Using reference TRBV28 and TRBJ2-7 for the parts outside the CDR3, the full variable domain is DVKVTQSSRYLVKRTGEKVFLECVQDMDHENMFWYRQDPGLGLRLIYFSYDVKMKEKGDIPEGYSVSREKKERFSLILESASTNQTSMYLCASSSPGLMLYEQYFGPGTRLTVT.

The V gene is TRBV5-5, the J gene TRBJ2-5; 7 bases line up with TRBD1. In germline, CDR1 is SGHKS, CDR2 YYEKEE (reference sequence). V trimming: 3 bases; J trimming: 4 bases; junction bases outside the gene matches: 6. The CDR3 contains 14 residues. DNA for the CDR3: TGTGCCAGCAGCTCCCGACAGGGCGGAGAGACCCAGTACTTC. Its translation is CASSSRQGGETQYF.

The chain couples TRBV28 to TRBJ1-1; TRBD1 matches at 9 bases. J lost 2 bases, V lost 6 bases, and 10 bases had no gene match. CDR3 size: 16 residues. From germline, CDR1 is MDHEN and CDR2 SYDVKM. The CDR3 protein is CASRRYTGGLNTEAFF. In DNA form, the CDR3 reads TGTGCCAGCAGAAGGTATACAGGGGGCCTTAACACTGAAGCTTTCTTT.

The gene calls are TRBV6-1 and TRBJ2-3; maybe TRBD1 (6 bases). Germline-derived CDR1 and CDR2 are MNHNS and SASEGT. V was cut by 6 bases and J by 6 bases, with 10 bases left in between. This CDR3 is 12 amino acids long. The CDR3 reads CASRPQGDTQYF. The CDR3 DNA sequence: TGTGCCAGCAGACCTCAGGGGGATACGCAGTATTTT.

The chain is built from TRBV6-5 and TRBJ2-7, with 9 bases aligning to TRBD2. V lost 6 bases to trimming and J lost 6 bases; unmatched junction nucleotides: 6. Germline assignment: CDR1 MNHEY and CDR2 SVGAGI. CDR3 length: 13 amino acids. Here the CDR3 reads CASRDSGSGEQYF. The CDR3 nucleotides are TGTGCCAGCAGGGATAGCGGGAGTGGCGAGCAGTACTTC.

This chain uses TRBV19 with TRBJ2-3; possible D gene TRBD1, 6 bases. Germline V gene sequence: CDR1 LNHDA, CDR2 SQIVND (reference sequence). This CDR3 comprises 15 residues. Trimming took off 3 bases at V and 4 bases at J, with 14 bases between the two ends. The CDR3 sequence: CASSIFTSGADTQYF. Written as DNA, the CDR3 is TGTGCCAGTAGTATTTTCACTTCAGGGGCAGATACGCAGTATTTT.

V and J are TRBV28 and TRBJ2-7; TRBD1 agrees at 8 bases. The J segment lost 3 bases and the V segment lost 6 bases, leaving 13 bases of the junction unmatched. This CDR3 contains 16 residues. CDR1 and CDR2 from the germline V gene are MDHEN and SYDVKM. The CDR3 sequence: CASSTSPAGGRYEQYF. The CDR3, as DNA: TGTGCCAGCAGCACCTCCCCGGCAGGGGGCCGCTACGAGCAGTACTTC.

This rearrangement joins TRBV10-1 to TRBJ2-5; D may be TRBD2 (5 bases). With 5 bases removed from V and 4 bases from J, the gap between germline ends came to 8 bases. CDR3 size: 12 residues. Germline values: CDR1 WNHNN, CDR2 SYGVQD (reference sequence). CDR3 in DNA: TGCGCCAGCAGTCGGGCGGGAGAGACCCAGTACTTC. It yields the protein CASSRAGETQYF.

The chain has TRBV10-3 and TRBJ2-7; a weak D match, TRBD1 (6 bases). Germline assignment: CDR1 ENHRY and CDR2 SYGVKD. CDR3 length equals 15 residues. V lost 3 bases and J lost 0, with 12 bases in between. The CDR3 nucleotides are TGTGCCATCAGTGACGACAGGTCGATCTCCTACGAGCAGTACTTC. The encoded protein is CAISDDRSISYEQYF.

The chain couples TRBV4-1 to TRBJ1-5, with D maybe TRBD1 (5 bases). Trimming took 4 bases from V and 4 from J, leaving 11 bases between them. The CDR3 contains 14 residues. Germline values: CDR1 MGHRA, CDR2 YSYEKL. The CDR3 spells CASSLRQTNQPQHF. The CDR3 DNA follows: TGCGCCAGCAGCCTGAGACAGACTAATCAGCCCCAGCATTTT.

The V call is TRBV28, the J call TRBJ1-5; TRBD1 is a possible D gene (5 bases). Deletions cut 1 base from V and 6 bases from J, with 19 bases between. CDR1 is MDHEN, CDR2 SYDVKM, per germline. CDR3 size: 17 residues. CDR3 residues: CASSLLETTALGQPQHF. The DNA for the CDR3 is TGTGCCAGCAGTTTATTGGAGACGACAGCCTTAGGTCAGCCCCAGCATTTT.

The V call is TRBV5-1, the J call TRBJ1-1; 8 nucleotides line up with TRBD1. Germline lookup yields CDR1 SGHRS and CDR2 YFSETQ. CDR3 length: 14 residues. With V trimmed by 4 bases and J by 4 bases, 6 bases remained unmatched. The CDR3: CASSTQGEVTEAFF. The CDR3 DNA is TGCGCCAGCAGCACACAGGGGGAAGTCACTGAAGCTTTCTTT.

The chain is built from TRBV6-6 and TRBJ2-2, with 9 nucleotides matching TRBD1. V lost 6 bases and J lost 2; bases outside the gene matches: 7. This CDR3 has 16 amino acids. Germline CDR1 reads MNHNY; CDR2 reads SVGAGI (reference sequence). Written as DNA, the CDR3 is TGTGCCAGCAGCCTCCGGACAGGGGCAAACACCGGGGAGCTGTTTTTT. Translation gives CASSLRTGANTGELFF.

The V gene is TRBV28, the J gene TRBJ1-3, with TRBD1 matching over 8 bases. Trimming removed 7 bases from V and 0 bases from J; junction bases left unmatched: 8. The CDR3 has 16 amino acids. The germline CDR1 and CDR2 sequences are MDHEN and SYDVKM. The CDR3 spells CASTPGGSNSGNTIYF. CDR3 DNA sequence: TGTGCCAGCACCCCAGGGGGCTCGAACTCTGGAAACACCATATATTTT.

This rearrangement joins TRBV7-3 to TRBJ2-1; D is perhaps TRBD1 (6 bases). This CDR3 region has 15 residues. The germline CDR1 and CDR2 sequences are SGHTA and FQGTGA. Trimming removed 5 bases from V and 8 bases from J, with 19 bases in between. CDR3 in DNA: TGTGCCAGCAGCCTGGACAGCTCCGAAACGTATGAGCAGTTCTTC. This sequence encodes CASSLDSSETYEQFF. The whole variable domain, filled in from reference TRBV7-3 and TRBJ2-1, reads GAGVSQTPSNKVTEKGKYVELRCDPISGHTALYWYRQSLGQGPEFLIYFQGTGAADDSGLPNDRFFAVRPEGSVSTLKIQRTERGDSAVYLCASSLDSSETYEQFFGPGTRLTVL.

This clone was seen a handful of times. This sequence joins TRBV23-1 and TRBJ2-2, with 11 nucleotides matching TRBD2. TRBV23-1 is reported as an ORF; its role is uncertain. This CDR3 is 19 amino acids long. The V gene end was trimmed by 0 bases and the J gene end by 5 bases; junction bases not matched to a gene: 11. CDR3 amino acids: CASSQSQLAGVVRTGELFF. The CDR3 DNA sequence: TGCGCCAGCAGTCAATCGCAACTAGCGGGAGTAGTAAGGACCGGGGAGCTGTTTTTT.

V and J are TRBV10-3 and TRBJ1-5, with TRBD1 as a possible D gene (5 bases). V lost 6 bases, J lost 2 bases, and 20 bases lay in between. CDR3 size: 17 residues. Germline assignment: CDR1 ENHRY and CDR2 SYGVKD. The CDR3 region has the DNA TGTGCCATCAGCAGCGGGACCCCTCCTAGGGGCAATCAGCCCCAGCATTTT. Protein product: CAISSGTPPRGNQPQHF.

The table lists this clone with a few counts. This chain joins TRBV30 and TRBJ1-1; TRBD1 matches 7 bases. Germline trimming cut 5 bases from V and 0 bases from J; bases unmatched to any gene: 3. CDR1 is GTSNPN, CDR2 SVGIG, per germline (reference sequence). The CDR3 length is 13 residues. The CDR3, as DNA: TGTGCCTGGGAGGGACAGCTGAACACTGAAGCTTTCTTT. Translation gives CAWEGQLNTEAFF.

The CDR3 is CASSYSPEGGETQYF. The CDR3 DNA reads as TGTGCCAGCAGTTACTCCCCGGAGGGTGGTGAGACCCAGTACTTC. The chain couples TRBV6-2 or TRBV6-3 to TRBJ2-5, with D perhaps TRBD2 (6 bases). V lost 0 bases and J lost 5, with 13 bases in between. This CDR3 is built from 15 residues. Germline loops: CDR1 MNHEY, CDR2 SVGEGT.

This clone was seen just once. This sequence joins TRBV4-1 and TRBJ2-7; 8 nucleotides line up with TRBD2. This CDR3 region has 13 residues. CDR1 is MGHRA and CDR2 is YSYEKL in the germline V gene. V shed 4 bases and J 3 bases; nucleotides not matched to a gene: 2. This CDR3 is CASSPSGGYEQYF. CDR3 coding DNA: TGCGCCAGCAGCCCCAGCGGGGGCTACGAGCAGTACTTC.

There are a few counts of this clone. The chain carries TRBV29-1 and TRBJ1-3, with TRBD1 as a possible D gene (6 bases). There are 13 residues in the CDR3. V was cut by 7 bases and J by 5 bases, with 15 bases left in between. Germline CDR1 SQVTM, CDR2 ANQGSEA. In nucleotides, the CDR3 is TGCAGCGCCAAGACAGGTGGTAGAAACACCATATATTTT. It is translated as CSAKTGGRNTIYF.

The chain combines TRBV7-3 with TRBJ2-7, with a tentative D call TRBD1 (5 bases). The CDR3 is 15 amino acids. Between the trimmed V and J ends, which lost 5 bases and 3 bases, there was a span of 17 bases. Germline V gives CDR1 SGHTA, CDR2 FQGTGA. CDR3 residues: CASSEQGLRSYEQYF. CDR3 in DNA: TGTGCCAGCAGCGAGCAGGGTCTCCGTAGCTACGAGCAGTACTTC.

The chain carries TRBV21-1 and TRBJ1-3; TRBD1 is the table's D call, not checked against the DNA. TRBV21-1 is a pseudogene locus. The CDR3 contains 14 residues. The CDR3 here is CASSKGRGLDTIYF. The CDR3 coding sequence is TGTGCCAGCAGCAAGGGCAGGGGGCTGGACACCATATATTTT.

J is TRBJ2-1 and V is TRBV19; TRBD2 matches 7 bases. The germline V gene encodes CDR1 LNHDA and CDR2 SQIVND (reference sequence). The CDR3 consists of 15 residues. J lost 0 bases, V lost 4 bases, and 3 bases had no gene match. The CDR3 bases are TGTGCCAGTAGTAAGCGGGGTGACTCCTACAATGAGCAGTTCTTC. Protein product: CASSKRGDSYNEQFF.

The chain carries TRBV28 and TRBJ1-4, with 10 bases that match TRBD1. There are 13 residues in the CDR3. Germline lookup yields CDR1 MDHEN and CDR2 SYDVKM. J was trimmed by 8 bases and V by 8 bases; bases with no gene match: 5. CDR3 residues: CASGGQGREKLFF. In nucleotides, the CDR3 is TGTGCCAGCGGGGGACAGGGGAGGGAAAAACTGTTTTTT.

The rearrangement links TRBV28 to TRBJ2-1, with TRBD2 identical over 12 bases. V shed 4 bases and J 12 bases; nucleotides not matched to a gene: 7. This CDR3 has 14 amino acids. Germline values: CDR1 MDHEN, CDR2 SYDVKM. The CDR3 DNA sequence: TGTGCCAGCAGTTGGACTAGCGGGGTGCGGCGGCAGTTCTTC. It translates to CASSWTSGVRRQFF. Based on the CDR3 plus reference TRBV28 and TRBJ2-1, the full variable domain is DVKVTQSSRYLVKRTGEKVFLECVQDMDHENMFWYRQDPGLGLRLIYFSYDVKMKEKGDIPEGYSVSREKKERFSLILESASTNQTSMYLCASSWTSGVRRQFFGPGTRLTVL.